A single sample gave rise to the 20 T cell receptor beta chains below, sequenced in a study of T cell repertoires in cytomegalovirus infection. One entry per CDR3 protein results from TCRdb running MiXCR on the reads. The repertoire holds roughly 320,000 distinct CDR3 sequences, with 9.5% as singletons. Specimen: PBMCs. Receptors were obtained from a human donor in good health (CMV status not recorded). Some clones in this sample may be carry-over from other donors' samples.

This clonotype was recorded many times. V and J are TRBV10-3 and TRBJ2-7; 13 bases map to TRBD2. Per the germline V gene, CDR1 is ENHRY and CDR2 is SYGVKD. CDR3 length: 17 residues. The J segment lost 0 bases and the V segment lost 5 bases, leaving 7 bases of the junction unmatched. The CDR3 DNA reads as TGTGCCATCAGTTCCGGGACTAGCGGGAAGAGCTCCTACGAGCAGTACTTC. It specifies CAISSGTSGKSSYEQYF.

This clonotype was observed at least ten times. In DNA form, the CDR3 reads TGTGCCACCAGCAGAGAGGTGGGCCGCCTGAGGGAAAAACTGTTTTTT. Translated, it gives CATSREVGRLREKLFF. V and J are TRBV15 and TRBJ1-4; D unclear. In germline, CDR1 is LNHNV, CDR2 YYDKDF (reference sequence). Trimming pared 0 bases from V and 8 bases from J, leaving 16 bases between. The CDR3 is 16 amino acids.

This clonotype has ten or more counts. The rearrangement uses TRBV7-2 and TRBJ2-7; tentatively, D is TRBD1 (5 bases). The CDR3 has 14 residues. Trimming removed 7 bases at V and 6 bases at J, with 19 bases between. Germline CDR1 reads SGHTA; CDR2 reads FQGNSA. The DNA of the CDR3 is TGTGCCAGCACCACAGGACGGGCTCGGAGCGAGCAGTACTTC. Amino acids: CASTTGRARSEQYF.

V gene TRBV12-3 or TRBV12-4 combines with J gene TRBJ2-3; D is undetermined. V was cut by 5 bases and J by 0 bases, with 9 bases left in between. This CDR3 spans 14 amino acids. The CDR3 protein is CASSPMASTDTQYF. CDR3 nucleotides: TGTGCCAGCAGTCCGATGGCTAGCACAGATACGCAGTATTTT.

The CDR3 here is CASSFTGNNSPLHF. Written as DNA, the CDR3 is TGCGCCAGCAGCTTCACCGGGAATAATTCACCCCTCCACTTT. The chain joins TRBV5-1 to TRBJ1-6; D unresolved. Trimming took off 2 bases at V and 5 bases at J, with 8 bases between the two ends. Per the germline V gene, CDR1 is SGHRS and CDR2 is YFSETQ. This CDR3 comprises 14 residues.

This clonotype showed up just a few times. V usage is TRBV5-5 and J usage is TRBJ1-5; D gene uncertain. Germline V CDR1 and CDR2: SGHKS, YYEKEE (reference sequence). V lost 0 bases and J 2 bases, leaving 6 bases between the germline ends. This CDR3 has 14 amino acids. CDR3 protein: CASSLAPGNQPQHF. The CDR3 bases are TGTGCCAGCAGCTTGGCCCCCGGCAATCAGCCCCAGCATTTT.

This clonotype was seen only a few times. The V call is TRBV11-2, the J call TRBJ2-1; TRBD2 agrees at 15 bases. Per germline, CDR1 SGHAT and CDR2 FQNNGV. V shed 5 bases and J 8 bases; nucleotides not matched to a gene: 4. The CDR3 runs 15 residues. Written as DNA, the CDR3 is TGTGCCAGCAGCGCCTGGACTAGCGGGAGGGATGAGCAGTTCTTC. It encodes CASSAWTSGRDEQFF. Based on the CDR3 plus reference TRBV11-2 and TRBJ2-1, the full variable domain is EAGVAQSPRYKIIEKRQSVAFWCNPISGHATLYWYQQILGQGPKLLIQFQNNGVVDDSQLPKDRFSAERLKGVDSTLKIQPAKLEDSAVYLCASSAWTSGRDEQFFGPGTRLTVL.

The chain joins TRBV12-3 or TRBV12-4 to TRBJ1-5; 7 nucleotides match TRBD1. The junction had 5 bases not matched to a gene; V was cut back by 5 bases and J by 1 base. The CDR3 is made up of 15 amino acids. The CDR3 sequence: CASSRQGWSNQPQHF. CDR3 sequence (DNA): TGTGCCAGCAGTAGACAGGGCTGGAGCAATCAGCCCCAGCATTTT.

This clonotype was picked up many times. The genes are TRBV7-2 and TRBJ2-7; 8 nucleotides match TRBD2. V lost 5 bases and J lost 4; bases outside the gene matches: 10. The CDR3 covers 15 residues. Germline-derived CDR1 and CDR2 are SGHTA and FQGNSA. CDR3 loop: CASSPWVAGKYEQYF. CDR3 bases: TGTGCCAGCAGCCCCTGGGTAGCGGGAAAGTACGAGCAGTACTTC.

This clonotype was seen at least ten times. The chain is built from TRBV7-2 and TRBJ1-5; possible D gene TRBD1, 5 bases. Germline V gene sequence: CDR1 SGHTA, CDR2 FQGNSA. The CDR3 loop spans 15 amino acids. V lost 1 base, J lost 2 bases, and 9 bases lay in between. Written as DNA, the CDR3 is TGTGCCAGCAGCTTAGGCAGGGTCCGCAATCAGCCCCAGCATTTT. Translated: CASSLGRVRNQPQHF.

This clonotype was picked up a small number of times. The chain uses TRBV6-1 and TRBJ1-5; possible D gene TRBD1, 5 bases. CDR3 length: 14 residues. Looked up from germline, CDR1 is MNHNS and CDR2 is SASEGT. The germline V and J ends were trimmed by 5 bases and 7 bases, with 15 bases remaining between them. CDR3 loop: CASSFPGRGQPQHF. CDR3 in DNA: TGTGCCAGCAGTTTCCCGGGGAGGGGACAGCCCCAGCATTTT.

This clonotype was recorded at least ten times. The V call is TRBV28, the J call TRBJ1-5; the D gene is possibly TRBD1 (6 bases). This CDR3 comprises 13 residues. CDR1 is MDHEN, CDR2 SYDVKM, per germline. The germline V and J ends were trimmed by 5 bases and 3 bases, with 8 bases remaining between them. In DNA, the CDR3 is TGTGCCAGCAGTGGGACAAACAATCAGCCCCAGCATTTT. Its protein is CASSGTNNQPQHF.

This clonotype was seen a few times. This chain links TRBV7-3 with TRBJ2-5; D gene ambiguous. This CDR3 comprises 13 residues. Per the germline V gene, CDR1 is SGHTA and CDR2 is FQGTGA. With 2 bases removed from V and 0 bases from J, the gap between germline ends came to 4 bases. For the CDR3, the DNA is TGTGCCAGCAGCTTACAGAACCAAGAGACCCAGTACTTC. As protein: CASSLQNQETQYF.

This clonotype was counted many times. CDR3 loop: CASSPRAQTIAINQPQHF. CDR3 coding DNA: TGTGCCAGCAGCCCAAGAGCCCAGACAATAGCAATCAATCAGCCCCAGCATTTT. This sequence joins TRBV7-2 and TRBJ1-5, with no clear D. The germline V gene has CDR1 SGHTA and CDR2 FQGNSA. The V end was cut by 5 bases, the J end by 3 bases, with 23 bases between. The CDR3 is 18 residues long.

This clonotype was recorded a few times. The chain recombines TRBV11-2 with TRBJ1-1, with TRBD1 as a possible D gene (6 bases). This CDR3 has 14 residues. CDR1 is SGHAT and CDR2 is FQNNGV in the germline V gene. Trimming removed 2 bases from V and 6 bases from J, with 13 bases in between. In DNA, the CDR3 is TGTGCCAGCAGCTTAACAGGGTCTCGGGCTGAAGCTTTCTTT. Encoded protein: CASSLTGSRAEAFF.

J is TRBJ1-1 and V is TRBV20-1; TRBD1 matches at 7 bases. CDR3 length: 14 amino acids. V trimming: 6 bases; J trimming: 0 bases; junction bases outside the gene matches: 7. CDR1 and CDR2 (germline): DFQATT, SNEGSKA (reference sequence). The CDR3 region has the DNA TGCAGTGCCCAGACAGGGCCTTTGAACACTGAAGCTTTCTTT. Translating it yields CSAQTGPLNTEAFF.

Of note for this clonotype: A junction end diverges from the germline sequence, so it may reflect a read error. CDR3 in amino acids: CASSLAGSGSSYTSPLHF. CDR3 in DNA: TGTGCCAGCAGCCTCGCAGGATCCGGGAGCTCCTATACTTCACCCCTCCACTTT. This chain uses TRBV5-5 with TRBJ1-6, with D hard to call. Germline V gene sequence: CDR1 SGHKS, CDR2 YYEKEE (reference sequence). There are 18 residues in the CDR3.

This clonotype came up a few times. V usage is TRBV25-1 and J usage is TRBJ2-7; D not certain. Trimming left V 3 bases short and J 3 bases short, with 12 bases between. The CDR3 totals 14 residues. Germline CDR1 MGHDK, CDR2 SYGVNS. In DNA form, the CDR3 reads TGTGCCAGCAGTGACGCCGGCGCCTTCTACGAGCAGTACTTC. Translation gives CASSDAGAFYEQYF.

This chain links TRBV12-3 or TRBV12-4 with TRBJ2-2, with TRBD2 matching 9 bases. This CDR3 has 17 amino acids. Germline trimming cut 2 bases from V and 4 bases from J; bases unmatched to any gene: 8. CDR3 in DNA: TGTGCCAGCAGTTTATTTCGGGGACTAGCATCCACCGGGGAGCTGTTTTTT. It encodes CASSLFRGLASTGELFF.

This clonotype has only a few counts. This chain connects TRBV30 to TRBJ2-7, with unresolved D. The CDR3 contains 11 residues. The germline V and J ends were trimmed by 2 bases and 7 bases, with 9 bases remaining between them. Germline V gives CDR1 GTSNPN, CDR2 SVGIG (reference sequence). DNA of the CDR3: TGTGCCTGGAGTAATGGTGGTGAGCAGTACTTC. Translation gives CAWSNGGEQYF.